Below, 28 T cell receptor beta chains from the same sample are listed, as sequenced in a study of blood T cell repertoires in COVID-19. Clones were read by immunoSEQ multiplex PCR, and TCRdb kept only the in-frame ones, dropping some. The data show about 150,000 clones, approximately 90% seen once. Sequenced: peripheral blood. These receptors all stem from a man aged 50 or older who had recovered from COVID-19.

In nucleotides, the CDR3 is TGTGCTAGTGGTCCCCGGGGACTAGCGGGGGCGTACAATGAGCAGTTCTTC. Protein: CASGPRGLAGAYNEQFF. The chain uses TRBV12-5 and TRBJ2-1; 14 bases match TRBD2. The CDR3 totals 17 residues. In germline, CDR1 is LGHNT, CDR2 FRNRAP. The ends lost 5 bases at V and 4 bases at J; junction bases unmatched: 7.

CDR3 nucleotide sequence: TGTGCCAGCAGCAGGGCTAAGAGGGACACCGCAACTAATGAAAAACTGTTTTTT. Its protein is CASSRAKRDTATNEKLFF. The chain is built from TRBV7-3 and TRBJ1-4; D is possibly TRBD1 (6 bases). CDR3 size: 18 residues. Germline V gene sequence: CDR1 SGHTA, CDR2 FQGTGA. The V end was cut by 5 bases, the J end by 0 bases, with 19 bases between.

The chain links TRBV6-2 or TRBV6-3 to TRBJ1-5; D gene uncertain. Trimming left V 0 bases short and J 6 bases short, with 6 bases between. This CDR3 has 13 amino acids. The germline V gene has CDR1 MNHEY and CDR2 SVGEGT. The CDR3 DNA follows: TGTGCCAGCAGTTACTCGAGGGCTCAGCCCCAGCATTTT. Its protein product is CASSYSRAQPQHF.

This sequence joins TRBV6-4 and TRBJ2-2, with 8 bases fitting TRBD2. The V and J ends lost 5 bases and 3 bases, in that order; junction bases with no gene match: 2. In germline, CDR1 is MRHNA, CDR2 SNTAGT. The length of the CDR3 is 14 residues. The CDR3 loop reads CASSSGSYTGELFF. As DNA, the CDR3 is TGTGCCAGCAGTAGCGGGAGTTACACCGGGGAGCTGTTTTTT.

Here the CDR3 DNA reads TGTGCCAGCAGCGTAGCCGGGACAGGGAACACCGGGGAGCTGTTTTTT. This gives the protein CASSVAGTGNTGELFF. The chain recombines TRBV9 with TRBJ2-2; 8 nucleotides agree with TRBD1. The CDR3 is 16 residues long. Per the germline V gene, CDR1 is SGDLS and CDR2 is YYNGEE. The ends lost 0 bases at V and 1 base at J; junction bases unmatched: 2.

The rearrangement links TRBV7-9 to TRBJ2-2, with D possibly TRBD2 on 5 matching bases. V lost 3 bases to trimming and J lost 4 bases, with 15 bases between them. Germline V gives CDR1 SEHNR, CDR2 FQNEAQ (reference sequence). The CDR3 consists of 16 residues. This chain's CDR3 is CASSLVARRGTGELFF. As DNA, the CDR3 is TGTGCCAGCAGCTTGGTGGCGCGACGGGGCACCGGGGAGCTGTTTTTT.

The chain is built from TRBV28 and TRBJ1-2; 7 bases align to TRBD1. Germline lookup yields CDR1 MDHEN and CDR2 SYDVKM. The CDR3 sequence is 14 residues long. V trimming: 2 bases; J trimming: 8 bases; junction bases outside the gene matches: 8. CDR3 coding DNA: TGTGCCAGCAGTTTAGACAGGGTTTCAAGGGGCTACACCTTC. Its protein is CASSLDRVSRGYTF.

A note on this clone: At the DNA level, this CDR3 is encoded by other sequences in the same sample as well. The rearrangement joins TRBV9 to TRBJ2-7; the D gene is possibly TRBD2 (6 bases). The CDR3 loop spans 14 amino acids. Trimming cost V 0 bases and J 5 bases, with 12 bases left between them. The V gene's germline CDR1 is SGDLS and CDR2 YYNGEE. The CDR3 protein is CASSVATGGDEQYF. The DNA of the CDR3 is TGTGCCAGCAGCGTAGCAACAGGAGGGGACGAGCAGTACTTC.

The V call is TRBV3-1 (or the pseudogene TRBV3-2), the J call TRBJ1-5; 8 nucleotides line up with TRBD1. The germline V gene encodes CDR1 LGHDT and CDR2 YNNKEL (reference sequence). The length of the CDR3 is 14 residues. V was clipped by 8 bases and J by 2 bases; unmatched bases: 5. CDR3 amino acids: CASGLGQGNQPQHF. The CDR3 DNA reads TGTGCCAGCGGCCTGGGACAGGGCAATCAGCCCCAGCATTTT.

The genes are TRBV20-1 and TRBJ2-3, with 8 bases matching TRBD1. After removal of 3 bases from V and 4 bases from J, the junction contained 6 bases not matched to a gene. The CDR3 sequence is 14 residues long. Germline V gene sequence: CDR1 DFQATT, CDR2 SNEGSKA (reference sequence). The CDR3 here is CSASGQGLADTQYF. In nucleotides, the CDR3 is TGCAGTGCTAGTGGACAGGGCCTCGCAGATACGCAGTATTTT.

The chain is built from TRBV3-1 (or the pseudogene TRBV3-2) and TRBJ2-2; 10 positions agree with TRBD2. The CDR3 has 14 residues. Germline V CDR1 and CDR2: LGHDT, YNNKEL (reference sequence). J gave up 7 bases and V 10 bases, and 9 bases lay outside the gene matches. CDR3 sequence (DNA): TGTGCCACCCTTAGCGGGAGGTACGACGGGGAGCTGTTTTTT. It specifies CATLSGRYDGELFF.

The chain uses TRBV27 and TRBJ2-5; the match to TRBD1 covers 10 bases. The germline V gene encodes CDR1 MNHEY and CDR2 SMNVEV (reference sequence). This CDR3 contains 15 residues. After removal of 5 bases from V and 4 bases from J, the junction contained 7 bases not matched to a gene. The CDR3 nucleotides are TGTGCCAGCAGTGACAGGGGGCAGGGAGGAGAGACCCAGTACTTC. Amino acid sequence: CASSDRGQGGETQYF.

This clone appeared once. The chain carries TRBV4-1 and TRBJ2-7; 7 positions agree with TRBD2. V was clipped by 1 base and J by 1 base; unmatched bases: 7. The V gene's germline CDR1 is MGHRA and CDR2 YSYEKL. This CDR3 comprises 16 residues. The CDR3 DNA is TGCGCCAGCAGCCAAGGAAGAGCGGGGCGATCCTACGAGCAGTACTTC. It specifies CASSQGRAGRSYEQYF.

J is TRBJ2-2 and V is TRBV24-1; TRBD1 might be the D (5 bases). Germline assignment: CDR1 KGHDR and CDR2 SFDVKD. V lost 10 bases and J 6 bases, leaving 8 bases between the germline ends. The CDR3 is made up of 11 amino acids. The CDR3 sequence: CATGEAGELFF. The CDR3 DNA is TGTGCCACAGGGGAAGCCGGGGAGCTGTTTTTT.

The genes are TRBV5-1 and TRBJ1-1; D not certain. With 2 bases removed from V and 8 bases from J, the gap between germline ends came to 13 bases. The CDR3 runs 13 residues. CDR1 and CDR2 from the germline V gene are SGHRS and YFSETQ. CDR3 loop: CASSFVPNGEAFF. For the CDR3, the DNA is TGCGCCAGCAGCTTCGTCCCGAACGGGGAAGCTTTCTTT.

CDR3: CASSLGATNEKLFF. The DNA of the CDR3 is TGTGCCAGCAGCTTAGGAGCAACTAATGAAAAACTGTTTTTT. This chain links TRBV11-2 with TRBJ1-4; no clear D gene. CDR3 length: 14 amino acids. Germline V CDR1 and CDR2: SGHAT, FQNNGV. The V end was cut by 1 base, the J end by 0 bases, with 3 bases between. The complete variable domain, with remaining parts taken from reference TRBV11-2 and TRBJ1-4, reads EAGVAQSPRYKIIEKRQSVAFWCNPISGHATLYWYQQILGQGPKLLIQFQNNGVVDDSQLPKDRFSAERLKGVDSTLKIQPAKLEDSAVYLCASSLGATNEKLFFGSGTQLSVL.

This chain joins TRBV19 and TRBJ1-6, with 7 bases that match TRBD1. Germline V gene sequence: CDR1 LNHDA, CDR2 SQIVND (reference sequence). This CDR3 has 13 amino acids. Trimming cost V 5 bases and J 10 bases; bases outside gene matches: 5. CDR3 region: CASSEHRGSPLHF. In nucleotides, the CDR3 is TGTGCCAGTAGTGAACACAGGGGCTCACCCCTCCACTTT.

This chain links TRBV5-1 with TRBJ2-7; 8 bases match TRBD1. CDR1 SGHRS and CDR2 YFSETQ come from the germline V gene. The CDR3 totals 12 residues. The J segment lost 5 bases and the V segment lost 8 bases, leaving 6 bases of the junction unmatched. CDR3 DNA: TGCGCCAGTACGACAGGGGCCCACGAGCAGTACTTC. Protein product: CASTTGAHEQYF. Drawing the rest from reference TRBV5-1 and TRBJ2-7, the complete variable domain is KAGVTQTPRYLIKTRGQQVTLSCSPISGHRSVSWYQQTPGQGLQFLFEYFSETQRNKGNFPGRFSGRQFSNSRSEMNVSTLELGDSALYLCASTTGAHEQYFGPGTRLTVT.

The V call is TRBV11-1, the J call TRBJ1-5, with 8 positions matching TRBD1. Per the germline V gene, CDR1 is SGHAT and CDR2 is FQDESV (reference sequence). V gave up 5 bases and J gave up 2 bases; unmatched junction bases: 8. The length of the CDR3 is 16 residues. CDR3 protein: CASSEVQGDGNQPQHF. In nucleotides, the CDR3 is TGTGCCAGCAGCGAGGTACAGGGGGACGGCAATCAGCCCCAGCATTTT. The whole variable domain, filled in from reference TRBV11-1 and TRBJ1-5, reads EAEVAQSPRYKITEKSQAVAFWCDPISGHATLYWYRQILGQGPELLVQFQDESVVDDSQLPKDRFSAERLKGVDSTLKIQPAELGDSAMYLCASSEVQGDGNQPQHFGDGTRLSIL.

The rearrangement links TRBV15 to TRBJ1-2; the match to TRBD1 covers 8 bases. The junction had 3 bases not matched to a gene; V was cut back by 6 bases and J by 0 bases. Germline lookup yields CDR1 LNHNV and CDR2 YYDKDF (reference sequence). CDR3 length equals 14 residues. The CDR3 reads CATSSRGPNYGYTF. The CDR3 DNA reads TGTGCCACCAGTTCCAGGGGGCCTAACTATGGCTACACCTTC. Full variable domain (rest looked up from reference TRBV15 and TRBJ1-2): DAMVIQNPRYQVTQFGKPVTLSCSQTLNHNVMYWYQQKSSQAPKLLFHYYDKDFNNEADTPDNFQSRRPNTSFCFLDIRSPGLGDTAMYLCATSSRGPNYGYTFGSGTRLTVV.

The chain links TRBV7-8 to TRBJ2-1; 8 bases agree with TRBD2. CDR3 length: 16 residues. Unmatched junction bases numbered 6, after V lost 4 bases and J lost 1 base. CDR1 is SGHVS and CDR2 is FQNEAQ in the germline V gene. In DNA, the CDR3 is TGTGCCAGCAGCTCCGGTAGCGGGAATTCCTACAATGAGCAGTTCTTC. As protein: CASSSGSGNSYNEQFF.

This clone was observed a single time. The V and J genes are TRBV5-5 and TRBJ1-5; D not certain. CDR1 is SGHKS and CDR2 is YYEKEE in the germline V gene (reference sequence). The CDR3 loop spans 16 amino acids. The V end lost 0 bases, the J end lost 0 bases, and 10 bases lay between the germline ends. CDR3 nucleotide sequence: TGTGCCAGCAGCTTGGTGCCCGGGGATAGCAATCAGCCCCAGCATTTT. It yields the protein CASSLVPGDSNQPQHF.

This sequence joins TRBV2 and TRBJ2-7; perhaps TRBD2 as D (5 bases). Germline V gene lookup returns CDR1 SNHLY and CDR2 FYNNEI. This CDR3 region has 10 residues. Deletions cut 10 bases from V and 7 bases from J, with 11 bases between. The CDR3 loop reads CATAGKEQYF. The CDR3 DNA reads as TGTGCCACAGCCGGGAAGGAGCAGTACTTC.

This chain links TRBV5-1 with TRBJ1-1; 7 bases fit TRBD1. CDR3 size: 14 residues. CDR1 is SGHRS and CDR2 is YFSETQ in the germline V gene. J lost 3 bases, V lost 4 bases, and 6 bases had no gene match. CDR3 coding DNA: TGCGCCAGCAGCAAGGGACAGTGGGACACTGAAGCTTTCTTT. Encoded protein: CASSKGQWDTEAFF.

This chain uses TRBV28 with TRBJ2-7, with 9 bases identical to TRBD1. Germline CDR1 and CDR2: MDHEN and SYDVKM. CDR3 length: 16 residues. V lost 2 bases and J lost 0; bases outside the gene matches: 5. The chain's CDR3 is CASSLRPGQGSYEQYF. The CDR3 DNA reads as TGTGCCAGCAGTTTAAGACCGGGACAGGGCTCCTACGAGCAGTACTTC.

This clone occurred once. This chain connects TRBV7-8 to TRBJ2-2, with TRBD2 matching over 11 bases. Germline V gene data show CDR1 as SGHVS and CDR2 as FQNEAQ. This CDR3 is 19 amino acids long. V trimming: 1 base; J trimming: 0 bases; junction bases outside the gene matches: 7. CDR3 bases: TGTGCCAGCAGCTTAGTAGTAGCGGGAGGGTCCGCGAACACCGGGGAGCTGTTTTTT. Amino acid sequence: CASSLVVAGGSANTGELFF.

The rearrangement joins TRBV9 to TRBJ2-1; 10 nucleotides line up with TRBD1. J was trimmed by 2 bases and V by 0 bases; bases with no gene match: 5. The CDR3 is 17 amino acids. Germline values: CDR1 SGDLS, CDR2 YYNGEE. The CDR3 region has the DNA TGTGCCAGCAGCGTAGGTAGGGGACAGGGGACCTACAATGAGCAGTTCTTC. Translating it yields CASSVGRGQGTYNEQFF.

The chain recombines TRBV25-1 with TRBJ1-2, with TRBD1 matching 8 bases. CDR1 is MGHDK and CDR2 is SYGVNS in the germline V gene. Trimming took 0 bases from V and 3 from J; bases not matched to a gene: 6. The CDR3 runs to 16 residues. CDR3 amino acids: CASSEYGRQGYYGYTF. The DNA of the CDR3 is TGTGCCAGCAGTGAATATGGGCGACAGGGGTACTATGGCTACACCTTC.